The present TCR beta chain was sequenced within a study of shared clonotypes between healthy human individuals. Study information: Researchers assigned three CD4 naive, three CD4 memory, two CD8 naive and one CD8 memory plate to each donor. The study's findings and limits: Incompleteness in sorted-subset sequencing, despite large depth, was shown by rarefaction.

The CDR3 contains 17 residues. Deep-level settings were used for running the assay. Each sorted subset replicate got 200 ng genomic DNA, around 29,000 genomes. Assay used: immunoSEQ multiplex PCR; TCRdb lists only in-frame clones, some missing. The data show around 2,000,000 clones, with approximately 95% seen just once and roughly 0.13% held by the top ten. Points on this clone: Its antigen is still unknown.

V gene TRBV21-1 combines with J gene TRBJ1-2; the table's D call, TRBD1, has no DNA check behind it. TRBV21-1 is flagged as a pseudogene. The clonotype originates from a man between 18 and 35 years old in good health. The sequenced sample consisted of naive CD4+ T cells sorted from blood. Regarding subset: CD45RA+ positively selected. The chain's CDR3 is CASSFRDRGCPLGGYTF. DNA of the CDR3: TGTGCCAGCAGCTTTAGGGACAGGGGGTGCCCTCTGGGCGGCTACACCTTC.